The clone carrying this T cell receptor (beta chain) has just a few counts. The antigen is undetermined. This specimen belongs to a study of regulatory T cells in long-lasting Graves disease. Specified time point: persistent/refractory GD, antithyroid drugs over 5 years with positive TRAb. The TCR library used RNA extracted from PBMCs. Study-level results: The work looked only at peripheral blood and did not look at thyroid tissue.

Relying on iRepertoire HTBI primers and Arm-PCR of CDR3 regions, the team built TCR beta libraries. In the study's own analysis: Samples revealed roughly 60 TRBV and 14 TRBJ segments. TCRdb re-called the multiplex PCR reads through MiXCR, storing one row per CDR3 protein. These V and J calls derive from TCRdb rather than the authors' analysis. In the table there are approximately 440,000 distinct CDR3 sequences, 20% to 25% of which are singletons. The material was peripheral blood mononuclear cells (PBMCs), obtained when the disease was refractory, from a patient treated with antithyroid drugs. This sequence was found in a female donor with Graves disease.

For the CDR3, the DNA is TGCAGTGCTAGAGTTCAATTTTCGGCCAAAAACATTCAGTACTTC. The encoded protein is CSARVQFSAKNIQYF. The chain carries TRBV20-1 and TRBJ2-4; D call uncertain. The germline CDR1 and CDR2 sequences are DFQATT and SNEGSKA (reference sequence). V dropped 1 base and J dropped 1 base, with 11 bases sitting between them. The CDR3 loop spans 15 amino acids.